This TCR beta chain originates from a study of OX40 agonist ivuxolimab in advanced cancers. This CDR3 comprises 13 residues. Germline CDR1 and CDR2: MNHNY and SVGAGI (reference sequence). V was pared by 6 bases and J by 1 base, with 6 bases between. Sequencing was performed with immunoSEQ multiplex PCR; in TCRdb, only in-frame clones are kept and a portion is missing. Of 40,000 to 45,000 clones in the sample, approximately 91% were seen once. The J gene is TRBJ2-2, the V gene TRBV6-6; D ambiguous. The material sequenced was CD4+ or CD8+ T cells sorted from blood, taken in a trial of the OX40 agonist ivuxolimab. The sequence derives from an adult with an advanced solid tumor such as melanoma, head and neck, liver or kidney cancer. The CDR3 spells CASRSLNTGELFF. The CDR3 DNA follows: TGTGCCAGCAGGAGCCTGAACACCGGGGAGCTGTTTTTT.